This T cell receptor beta chain was captured by sequencing in a study of PD-1 blockade in classical Hodgkin lymphoma (dated by TCRdb to about 2020). For the wider study: Nivolumab dosing was 3 mg/kg intravenously every 2 weeks, continuing until either disease progression or unacceptable toxicity. A peripheral blood immune signature of response to PD-1 blockade in classical Hodgkin lymphoma was defined using TCR beta sequencing and CyTOF. The research as a whole found: Only a single clinical trial cohort was studied, and what caused the repertoire differences, possibly disease activity or prior therapy, remained undefined. Newly diagnosed patients were reported to have lower baseline TCR diversity than healthy donors, and relapsed/refractory patients were reported to have lower baseline TCR diversity still. Diversity was lower in patients who began nivolumab less than 1 year after ASCT, so these patients were left out of later analyses to avoid confounding by immune reconstitution. Trial patients with a complete response had baseline diversity similar to that of newly diagnosed patients, while partial responders and progressors had significantly lower diversity. A significant rise by C4D1 was seen in CD4+ but not CD8+ TCR diversity (p=0.0027 vs p=0.16), with the rise being most apparent in complete responders (p=0.02).

There are 13 amino acids in the CDR3, from cysteine to phenylalanine inclusive. Only the CDR3 DNA is retained, 39 bases long and in frame from the first base. CDR1 and CDR2 are read off the germline V gene as SNHLY and FYNNEI. Relative to germline, V is 8 bases shorter and J is 7 bases shorter, with 15 bases between their ends. Genomic DNA was extracted with the Qiagen DNeasy kit from unsorted PBMCs and from negatively selected CD4+ and CD8+ fractions. TCR beta CDR3 regions were amplified by immunoSEQ multiplex PCR using primers annealing to V and J segments. A synthetic immune receptor repertoire was used to minimize amplification bias, and remaining bias was computationally removed after sequencing. Per the original workflow: Repertoire diversity was quantified as the Shannon entropy index using custom Python scripts. Unsorted, CD4+ and CD8+ repertoires were examined separately, except in combined analyses, for which CD4+ and CD8+ sequences were merged in silico. A clone was considered expanded if an increase in frequency of at least 2-fold after treatment relative to C1D1 was found, and a pseudocount of 0.5 was applied to clones undetected at baseline. Clones with 0 or 1 copy at C1D1 were defined as singleton clones, while clones with 2 or more copies were defined as non-singleton clones. Clones expanded in unsorted samples were assigned a CD4+, CD8+ or unknown annotation through matching of protein sequences in sorted samples from the same patient. Diversity changes from C1D1 to C4D1 were tested in paired samples using Wilcoxon tests. TCRdb carries this immuneACCESS record with in-frame sequences only. Its versions omit some clonotypes, under half of them owing to an unresolved V gene in the studies checked, with the rest unexplained. V and J calls and clone size are copied from that table; D and trimming were computed from the DNA. A total of roughly 100,000 clones appear in this sample, about three quarters of them only once. The ten top clones hold about 9.4% of the sample.

Explained via the paper, the time point label denotes: cycle 4 day 1 (C4D1), after 5 to 7 weeks of nivolumab. Every trial patient had relapsed after autologous stem cell transplantation, and cohorts A, B and C differed in prior brentuximab vedotin exposure. The trial cohort comprised 60 or so patients with relapsed/refractory classical Hodgkin lymphoma whose best overall responses were complete response, partial response or progressive disease. In the multi-cohort phase II CheckMate 205 trial, trial patients received single-agent nivolumab. An independent review committee assessed best overall response using the 2007 International Working Group response criteria. Trial PBMCs were obtained immediately prior to nivolumab initiation (C1D1) and on therapy at cycle 2 day 1 and cycle 4 day 1. Peripheral blood was collected in 8 mL Vacutainer Cell Preparation Tubes, from which PBMCs were isolated by centrifugation and then cryopreserved.

This clone was seen more than once but under ten times. This clone's antigen is unknown. Base quality data are lacking; no much larger clone is found one base away. The specimen comprised peripheral blood mononuclear cells (PBMCs), sampled before the fourth cycle of nivolumab. This receptor was taken from a human donor with classical Hodgkin lymphoma. This chain joins TRBV2 to TRBJ1-5; the D gene cannot be resolved reliably. This receptor carries the CDR3 CASRPEMRQPQHF. The base sequence is TGTGCCAGCCGTCCAGAAATGAGACAGCCCCAGCATTTT.